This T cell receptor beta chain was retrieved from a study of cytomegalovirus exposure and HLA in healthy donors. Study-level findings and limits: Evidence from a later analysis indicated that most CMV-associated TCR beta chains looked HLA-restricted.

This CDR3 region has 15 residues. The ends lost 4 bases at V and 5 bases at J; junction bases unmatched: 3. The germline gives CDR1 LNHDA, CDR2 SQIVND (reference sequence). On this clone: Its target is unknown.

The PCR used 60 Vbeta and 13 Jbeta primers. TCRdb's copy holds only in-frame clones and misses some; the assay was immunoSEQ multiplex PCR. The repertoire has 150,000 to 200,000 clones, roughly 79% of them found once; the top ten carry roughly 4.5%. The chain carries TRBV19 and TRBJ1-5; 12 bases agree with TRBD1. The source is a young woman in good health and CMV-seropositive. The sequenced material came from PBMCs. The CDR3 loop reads CASSKGQGAYQPQHF. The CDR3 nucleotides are TGTGCCAGTAGTAAGGGACAGGGGGCCTATCAGCCCCAGCATTTT.